The rows below give T cell receptor beta chains drawn from one sample of a study of cytomegalovirus exposure and HLA in healthy donors. This table comes from immunoSEQ multiplex PCR, and its TCRdb copy is limited to in-frame clones, with some not included. The sample shows around 150,000 clones, over 50% of them seen only once. The source material was PBMCs. Receptors originate from a human donor in good health. CDR3s include the opening cysteine and the closing phenylalanine or tryptophan. D genes are given only for firm matches. Only some rows state a clone size, as once, few, many or a class for expanded clones.

v_gene,d_gene,j_gene,abundance,CDR3aa,CDR3nt
TRBV7-2,.,TRBJ2-1,few,CASSLGGPYNEQFF,TGTGCCAGCAGCTTAGGAGGCCCTTACAATGAGCAGTTCTTC
TRBV7-9,.,TRBJ1-4,.,CASSPGGSEKLFF,TGTGCCAGCAGCCCTGGGGGGTCTGAAAAACTGTTTTTT
TRBV4-2,TRBD1,TRBJ1-2,.,CASSQEGQGAGYGYTF,TGTGCCAGCAGCCAAGAGGGACAGGGGGCGGGCTATGGCTACACCTTC
TRBV7-3,TRBD1,TRBJ2-1,few,CACRGRNNEQFF,TGTGCCTGCAGGGGGCGCAACAATGAGCAGTTCTTC
TRBV19,TRBD2,TRBJ2-1,once,CASSMGLAGGRLF,TGTGCCAGTAGTATGGGACTAGCGGGAGGTCGGCTCTTC
TRBV11-2,TRBD2,TRBJ2-1,.,CASSLTSGYTYNEQFF,TGTGCCAGCAGCTTAACTAGCGGCTACACCTACAATGAGCAGTTCTTC
TRBV28,.,TRBJ2-6,.,CASSLDRSGANVLTF,TGTGCCAGCAGCCTAGACAGATCTGGGGCCAACGTCCTGACTTTC
TRBV7-2,.,TRBJ1-5,.,CASSPTGTGQPQHF,TGTGCCAGCAGCCCAACAGGGACCGGTCAGCCCCAGCATTTT
TRBV18,.,TRBJ2-5,.,CASSPSRAGETQYF,TGTGCCAGCTCACCAAGCAGGGCCGGGGAGACCCAGTACTTC
TRBV4-1,.,TRBJ1-4,few,CASSQDWGRGGGNEKLFF,TGCGCCAGCAGCCAAGATTGGGGTAGGGGGGGAGGTAATGAAAAACTGTTTTTT
TRBV19,TRBD2,TRBJ2-1,few,CASSISGGDEQFF,TGTGCCAGTAGTATCTCGGGGGGGGATGAGCAGTTCTTC
TRBV27,.,TRBJ1-5,.,CASRDSPNQPQHF,TGTGCCAGCAGGGACAGTCCGAATCAGCCCCAGCATTTT
TRBV28,TRBD2,TRBJ2-1,.,CASRNSGGDYNEQFF,TGTGCCAGCAGGAATAGCGGGGGGGACTACAATGAGCAGTTCTTC
TRBV16,.,TRBJ1-1,.,CASSLQGEAFF,TGTGCCAGCAGTCTACAGGGTGAAGCTTTCTTT
TRBV4-2,.,TRBJ1-4,.,CASSQDRAGEKLFF,TGTGCCAGCAGCCAAGATAGGGCGGGGGAAAAACTGTTTTTT
TRBV11-1,.,TRBJ2-1,once,CASSTAGYNEQFF,TGTGCCAGCAGCACCGCGGGGTACAATGAGCAGTTCTTC
TRBV14,TRBD2,TRBJ2-5,.,CASSARGTSGTETQYF,TGTGCCAGCAGCGCCAGAGGGACTAGCGGTACAGAGACCCAGTACTTC
TRBV2,TRBD2,TRBJ2-7,.,CASSGSSGTYEQYF,TGTGCCAGCAGTGGGTCTAGCGGGACCTACGAGCAGTACTTC
TRBV2,TRBD1,TRBJ1-5,.,CASTRDRADQPQHF,TGTGCCAGCACCCGGGACAGGGCTGATCAGCCCCAGCATTTT
TRBV6-5,.,TRBJ1-2,.,CASSRTANYGYTF,TGTGCCAGCAGCCGGACAGCTAACTATGGCTACACCTTC
TRBV7-2,TRBD2,TRBJ2-1,.,CASSLALAGGPSNEQFF,TGTGCCAGCAGCTTAGCCCTAGCGGGAGGGCCGAGCAATGAGCAGTTCTTC
TRBV7-8,TRBD1,TRBJ1-2,.,CASSPGTGGAAFYGYTF,TGTGCCAGCAGCCCCGGGACAGGTGGCGCGGCCTTCTATGGCTACACCTTC
TRBV5-1,TRBD2,TRBJ2-7,.,CASSTGGGVGYEQYF,TGCGCCAGCAGCACCGGGGGGGGTGTCGGCTACGAGCAGTACTTC
TRBV5-1,TRBD2,TRBJ2-1,.,CASSPGGLGLAGGISYNEQFF,TGCGCCAGCAGCCCCGGGGGGTTGGGGCTAGCGGGAGGGATCTCCTACAATGAGCAGTTCTTC
TRBV5-4,TRBD1,TRBJ1-4,.,CASSSQGGSNEKLFF,TGTGCCAGCAGCTCACAGGGGGGCAGTAATGAAAAACTGTTTTTT
TRBV29-1,TRBD2,TRBJ2-7,.,CSAGRVEAEQYF,TGCAGCGCAGGGAGGGTCGAGGCCGAGCAGTACTTC
TRBV10-1,TRBD2,TRBJ2-1,few,CASSESCGRACNEQFF,TGCGCCAGCAGTGAGTCGTGCGGGAGGGCCTGCAATGAGCAGTTCTTC
TRBV27,TRBD1,TRBJ2-5,.,CASSLRGSETQYF,TGTGCCAGCAGTCTCAGGGGGTCAGAGACCCAGTACTTC
TRBV27,TRBD2,TRBJ2-7,.,CASSPSLAGVGILREQYF,TGTGCCAGCAGTCCCTCGCTAGCGGGAGTTGGGATTTTACGGGAGCAGTACTTC
TRBV6-1,TRBD1,TRBJ1-4,.,CASSEPGTGREKLFF,TGTGCCAGCAGTGAACCTGGGACAGGGAGGGAAAAACTGTTTTTT
TRBV11-2,.,TRBJ2-7,.,CASSLEGRALYEQYF,TGTGCCAGCAGCTTAGAGGGCAGGGCTCTCTACGAGCAGTACTTC
TRBV9,.,TRBJ2-2,.,CASSVEGGVTGELFF,TGTGCCAGCAGCGTAGAAGGGGGGGTCACCGGGGAGCTGTTTTTT
TRBV18,TRBD1,TRBJ1-5,few,CASSSTGGNNQPQHF,TGTGCCAGCTCATCGACAGGGGGGAACAATCAGCCCCAGCATTTT
TRBV28,.,TRBJ2-7,.,CASSPRQGRYEQYF,TGTGCCAGCAGTCCCCGCCAGGGGCGATACGAGCAGTACTTC
TRBV29-1,TRBD1,TRBJ2-3,.,CSVDRGITDTQYF,TGCAGCGTTGACAGGGGGATCACAGATACGCAGTATTTT
TRBV5-1,TRBD2,TRBJ2-4,few,CASSPDAGGYAKNIQYF,TGCGCCAGCAGTCCCGACGCGGGGGGCTATGCCAAAAACATTCAGTACTTC
TRBV29-1,TRBD1,TRBJ1-1,.,CSVLTGLNTEAFF,TGCAGCGTCCTGACAGGGCTGAACACTGAAGCTTTCTTT